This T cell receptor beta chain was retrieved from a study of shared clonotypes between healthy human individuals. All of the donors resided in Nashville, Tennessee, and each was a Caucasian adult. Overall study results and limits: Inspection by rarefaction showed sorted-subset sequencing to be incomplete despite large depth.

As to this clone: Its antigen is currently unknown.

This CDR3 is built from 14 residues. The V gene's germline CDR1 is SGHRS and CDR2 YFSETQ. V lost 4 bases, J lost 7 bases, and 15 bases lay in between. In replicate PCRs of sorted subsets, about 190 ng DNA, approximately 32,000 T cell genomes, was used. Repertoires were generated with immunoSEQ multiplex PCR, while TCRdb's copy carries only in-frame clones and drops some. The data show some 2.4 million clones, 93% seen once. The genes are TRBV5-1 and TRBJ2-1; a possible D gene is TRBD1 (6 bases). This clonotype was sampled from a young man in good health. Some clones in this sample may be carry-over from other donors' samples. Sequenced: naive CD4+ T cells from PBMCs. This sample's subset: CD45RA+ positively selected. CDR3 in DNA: TGCGCCAGCAGCAAGACACAGGGTACAAATGAGCAGTTCTTC. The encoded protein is CASSKTQGTNEQFF.